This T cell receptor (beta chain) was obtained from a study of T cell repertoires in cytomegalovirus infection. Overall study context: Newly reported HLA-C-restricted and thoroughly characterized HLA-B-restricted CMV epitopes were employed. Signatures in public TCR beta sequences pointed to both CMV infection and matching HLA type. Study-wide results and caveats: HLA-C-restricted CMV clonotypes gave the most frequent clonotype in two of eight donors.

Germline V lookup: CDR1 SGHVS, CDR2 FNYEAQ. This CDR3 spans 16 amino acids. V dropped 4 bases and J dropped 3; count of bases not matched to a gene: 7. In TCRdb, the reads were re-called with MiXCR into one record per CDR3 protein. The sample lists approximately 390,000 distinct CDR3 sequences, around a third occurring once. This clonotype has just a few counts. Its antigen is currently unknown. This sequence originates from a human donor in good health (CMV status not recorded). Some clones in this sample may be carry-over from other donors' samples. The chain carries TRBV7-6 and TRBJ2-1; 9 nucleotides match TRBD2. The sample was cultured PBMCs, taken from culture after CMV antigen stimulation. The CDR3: CASSSFSGSGYNEQFF. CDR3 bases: TGTGCCAGCAGCTCATTTAGCGGGAGCGGCTACAATGAGCAGTTCTTC.